In its sample, the clone carrying this TCR beta chain was seen many times. Its antigen is not known. The CDR3 has 11 amino acids. V lost 7 bases to trimming and J lost 8 bases; unmatched junction nucleotides: 3. Germline CDR1 reads SGHVS; CDR2 reads FNYEAQ. TCRdb ran MiXCR on the reads and lists one entry per CDR3 protein. The sample consists of hundreds of thousands of distinct CDR3 sequences, 25% to 40% of them appearing once. This sample stems from a study of T cell repertoires in cytomegalovirus infection. About the research overall: Public TCR beta signatures provided an indication of both CMV infection and a matching HLA type.

Study-wide results and caveats: CMV-specific HLA-C-restricted TCR beta clonotypes dominated the ex vivo response. Cumulative public TCR beta family frequency identified CMV carriers with the relevant HLA.

This chain links TRBV7-6 with TRBJ1-1; TRBD1 aligns across 8 bases. The origin of this receptor is a human donor in good health (CMV status not recorded). Some clones in this sample may be carry-over from other donors' samples. The material sequenced was cultured CD8+ T cells from PBMCs, taken from culture after CMV antigen stimulation. CDR3 coding DNA: TGTGCCAGCATCGGACAGGGCGAAGCTTTCTTT. Protein: CASIGQGEAFF.